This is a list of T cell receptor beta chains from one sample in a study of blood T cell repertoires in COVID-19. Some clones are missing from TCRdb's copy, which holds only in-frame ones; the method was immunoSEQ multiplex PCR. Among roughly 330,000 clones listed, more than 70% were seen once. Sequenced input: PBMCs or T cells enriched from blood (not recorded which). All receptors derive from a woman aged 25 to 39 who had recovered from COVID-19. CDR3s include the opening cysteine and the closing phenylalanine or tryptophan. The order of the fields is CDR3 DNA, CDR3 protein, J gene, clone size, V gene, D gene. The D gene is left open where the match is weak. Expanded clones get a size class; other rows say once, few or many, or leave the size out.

TGTGCCAGCAGTGGAGAGTACGAGCAGTACTTC,CASSGEYEQYF,TRBJ2-7,.,TRBV2,.
TGTGCCAGCAGCCAAGATACTTTCATGGGCGGGAATGAAAAACTGTTTTTT,CASSQDTFMGGNEKLFF,TRBJ1-4,.,TRBV3-1/TRBV3-2,.
TGTGCCAGCAGTGCAGGGATTTCGAACACCGGGGAGCTGTTTTTT,CASSAGISNTGELFF,TRBJ2-2,.,TRBV7-2,.
TGTGCCAGCAGCCAGGGGGGAACTGAAGCTTTCTTT,CASSQGGTEAFF,TRBJ1-1,.,TRBV28,TRBD1
TGTGCCAGTAGTATCCAGGCAAACTCTGGAAACACCATATATTTT,CASSIQANSGNTIYF,TRBJ1-3,.,TRBV19,.
TGTGCCAGCAGCTTGGGAGGAGGGAGCAGGCTGAACACTGAAGCTTTCTTT,CASSLGGGSRLNTEAFF,TRBJ1-1,.,TRBV5-6,.
TGTGCCAGCACCCTACCCTCGCTGAACTATGGCTACACCTTC,CASTLPSLNYGYTF,TRBJ1-2,.,TRBV28,.
TGCGCCAGCGGACCAGCGGGGGGCACAGATACGCAGTATTTT,CASGPAGGTDTQYF,TRBJ2-3,.,TRBV5-1,TRBD2
TGTGCCAGCAGTGACCTCCTGGGCGGGGGCGGTACGCAGTATTTT,CASSDLLGGGGTQYF,TRBJ2-3,.,TRBV6-4,.
TGTGCCAGCAGCCTCACAGGGGGCTACGAGCAGTACTTC,CASSLTGGYEQYF,TRBJ2-7,.,TRBV5-6,TRBD1
TGTGCCAGTAGTATAGCACGGGACAGCTCCTACGAGCAGTACTTC,CASSIARDSSYEQYF,TRBJ2-7,.,TRBV19,TRBD1
TGTGCCAGCGCTAGTCTACATCAGCCCCAGCATTTT,CASASLHQPQHF,TRBJ1-5,.,TRBV7-9,.
TGTGCCAGCAGCTTAAGGCGGGGGGGCATCTATGAGCAGTTCTTC,CASSLRRGGIYEQFF,TRBJ2-1,.,TRBV7-2,TRBD2
TGTGCCAGCAGCCATGGGGCAGGGCGAACCTACGAGCAGTACTTC,CASSHGAGRTYEQYF,TRBJ2-7,.,TRBV14,.
TGCAGCGTTGAAGAACCAGGGGGCAATCAGCCCCAGCATTTT,CSVEEPGGNQPQHF,TRBJ1-5,.,TRBV29-1,.
TGTGCCATCAGTGAGGACAAGGTAATAGGCTACACCTTC,CAISEDKVIGYTF,TRBJ1-2,.,TRBV10-3,.
TGTGCCAGCAGCTTGGAACCCGGGAGCTCACCCCTCCACTTT,CASSLEPGSSPLHF,TRBJ1-6,.,TRBV5-8,.
TGTGCCAGCTCCCCACCGGCGTGGACTTATGGCTACACCTTC,CASSPPAWTYGYTF,TRBJ1-2,.,TRBV18,.
TGTGCCAGCAGCTTAGGGCTAGCGGGGGTTAGGGATACGCAGTATTTT,CASSLGLAGVRDTQYF,TRBJ2-3,.,TRBV7-3,TRBD2
TGTGCCAGCAGCTGTAACAGGGGTTGCGACACTGAAGCTTTCTTT,CASSCNRGCDTEAFF,TRBJ1-1,few,TRBV7-3,TRBD1
TGTGCCAGCAGCCGAGGACTAGCGGGAGCCTACGAGCAGTACTTC,CASSRGLAGAYEQYF,TRBJ2-7,.,TRBV11-2,TRBD2
TGCGCCAGCAGTGAAGCTGGGGGGGCCGGGGAGCTGTTTTTT,CASSEAGGAGELFF,TRBJ2-2,.,TRBV10-2,TRBD2
TGCGCCAGCAGCTTGGGGCAGGGGCCTGGAGAGCCCCAGCATTTT,CASSLGQGPGEPQHF,TRBJ1-5,.,TRBV5-1,.
TGTGCCAGCAGTTACGGTAGGGGGAACACTGAAGCTTTCTTT,CASSYGRGNTEAFF,TRBJ1-1,few,TRBV6-5,.
TGTGCCAGCAGTCTCCGTCCAAACTCCATCTCGAGAAAAGAGACCCAGTACTTC,CASSLRPNSISRKETQYF,TRBJ2-5,.,TRBV6-2/TRBV6-3,.
TGTGCCAGCAGAAACAGGCGTTCTGGAAACACCATATATTTT,CASRNRRSGNTIYF,TRBJ1-3,.,TRBV28,.
TGTGCCAGCAGCCAACCTATCGTGGAGGGGAGCGAAAAACTGTTTTTT,CASSQPIVEGSEKLFF,TRBJ1-4,.,TRBV4-2,.
TGTGCCAGCAGCCTAGCGGGCCCGGGCGGTTACGAGCAGTACTTC,CASSLAGPGGYEQYF,TRBJ2-7,.,TRBV4-2,TRBD2
TGTGCCAGCAGCTCGCCAGGGATCCAGTATGGCTACACCTTC,CASSSPGIQYGYTF,TRBJ1-2,.,TRBV11-2,.
TGTGCCAGCAGCCGGGACAGGGGGCAAGATGAAAAACTGTTTTTT,CASSRDRGQDEKLFF,TRBJ1-4,.,TRBV5-4,TRBD1
TGTGCCAGCAGCTTAGGACAGTACACTGAAGCTTTCTTT,CASSLGQYTEAFF,TRBJ1-1,.,TRBV7-9,.
TGTGCCAGCAGTTCTACCGGCGGGGGAGGCTCCTACGAGCAGTACTTC,CASSSTGGGGSYEQYF,TRBJ2-7,few,TRBV13,TRBD2
TGTGCCAGCAGCTTAAGGGGCCCAACTAATGAAAAACTGTTTTTT,CASSLRGPTNEKLFF,TRBJ1-4,.,TRBV7-8,.
TGCGCCAGCAGCCAAGAGAGGCCTAGCGGGGGCCACACAGATACGCAGTATTTT,CASSQERPSGGHTDTQYF,TRBJ2-3,.,TRBV4-3,TRBD2
TGCGCCAGCAGCTGGGATCCGGGACTAGCGGGGGGAGAGCAGTTCTTC,CASSWDPGLAGGEQFF,TRBJ2-1,.,TRBV5-1,TRBD2
TGTGCCAGCAGTGAAGTAGCAGTCGCGGTCAGCTATGGCTACACCTTC,CASSEVAVAVSYGYTF,TRBJ1-2,once,TRBV6-1,.
TGTGCCAGCAGCAGAGACATGAGCTCTGGAAACACCATATATTTT,CASSRDMSSGNTIYF,TRBJ1-3,.,TRBV5-5,.
TGTGCCAGCAGCCCCCCGATGGGGCCCAGTGGCTACACCTTC,CASSPPMGPSGYTF,TRBJ1-2,.,TRBV28,.
TGTGCCAGCAGTTTATTCTTCACAGGGATCGCCTACGAGCAGTACTTC,CASSLFFTGIAYEQYF,TRBJ2-7,.,TRBV27,.
TGTGCCTGGAACCACGGACAGGGGAATCAGCCCCAGCATTTT,CAWNHGQGNQPQHF,TRBJ1-5,.,TRBV30,TRBD1
TGTGCCAGCAGCTTAAAAAGCGGGGGTAACACCGGGGAGCTGTTTTTT,CASSLKSGGNTGELFF,TRBJ2-2,once,TRBV7-2,TRBD2
TGTGCCAGCAGTCCGACAGGGGCAACAAACTACGAGCAGTACTTC,CASSPTGATNYEQYF,TRBJ2-7,.,TRBV7-9,TRBD1
TGCGCCAGCAGCCCTAAAACAGGGGAGGCTGAAGCTTTCTTT,CASSPKTGEAEAFF,TRBJ1-1,.,TRBV4-1,TRBD1